What follows is one TCR beta chain and its context. The antigen is not known. CDR1 is DFQATT, CDR2 SNEGSKA, per germline (reference sequence). V lost 3 bases, J lost 2 bases, and 14 bases lay in between. This CDR3 has 15 amino acids. The data were obtained in a study of post-analysis software for immune sequencing data. Study-level information: Included courses were relapsing-remitting and secondary progressive multiple sclerosis; progressive-relapsing multiple sclerosis was also included. Overall study results and limits: Four or five TRBV segments were more frequent in patients than controls; TRBV5-6, TRBV5-1 and TRBV20-1 belonged to this group. Multiple sclerosis patients had significantly lower normalized Chao1 diversity than controls.

The library was made from cDNA and included unique molecular identifiers. MiXCR, run by TCRdb on the PCR reads, gives a single entry per CDR3 protein. The sample contains around 150,000 distinct CDR3 sequences, approximately 35% of which appear only once. This sequence joins TRBV20-1 and TRBJ1-5; D ambiguous. The origin of this receptor is a girl between 10 and 17 years old with multiple sclerosis. The sequenced sample was blood, obtained after autologous hematopoietic stem cell transplantation. CDR3 in DNA: TGCAGTGCTAGCCAAATCTCGGGAGGCAATCAGCCCCAGCATTTT. Amino acids: CSASQISGGNQPQHF.